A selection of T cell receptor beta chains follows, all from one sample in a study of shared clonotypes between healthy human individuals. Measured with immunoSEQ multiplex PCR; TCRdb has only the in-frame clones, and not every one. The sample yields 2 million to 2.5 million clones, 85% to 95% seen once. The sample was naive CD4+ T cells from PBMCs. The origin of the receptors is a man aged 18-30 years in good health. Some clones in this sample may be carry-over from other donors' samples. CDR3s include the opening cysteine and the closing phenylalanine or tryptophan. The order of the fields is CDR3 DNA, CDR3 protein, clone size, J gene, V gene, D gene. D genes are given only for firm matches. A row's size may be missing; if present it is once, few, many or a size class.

CDR3 DNA: TGTGCCACCACCACCCCAGCGGGAGCGAATCGAAATGAGCAGTTCTTC; CDR3 protein: CATTTPAGANRNEQFF; clone size: once; J gene: TRBJ2-1; V gene: TRBV15; D gene: TRBD2
CDR3 DNA: TGCGCCAGCAGCTTGGCAGGGGGCGCGGGAAGTTTTCGGGAGACCCAGTACTTC; CDR3 protein: CASSLAGGAGSFRETQYF; clone size: NA; J gene: TRBJ2-5; V gene: TRBV5-1; D gene: TRBD1
CDR3 DNA: TGTGCCAGCAGCGATACCGGACAGGTCGAAATGGGTGTGCACTATGGCTACACCTTC; CDR3 protein: CASSDTGQVEMGVHYGYTF; clone size: NA; J gene: TRBJ1-2; V gene: TRBV7-9; D gene: TRBD1
CDR3 DNA: TGTGCCAGCAGTTTGGAGGGGGCGCACGGTGAAAAACTGTTTTTT; CDR3 protein: CASSLEGAHGEKLFF; clone size: NA; J gene: TRBJ1-4; V gene: TRBV6-6; D gene: TRBD1
CDR3 DNA: TGTGCCAGCAGACTTACAGGGGCAAACACCGGGGAGCTGTTTTTT; CDR3 protein: CASRLTGANTGELFF; clone size: NA; J gene: TRBJ2-2; V gene: TRBV28; D gene: TRBD1
CDR3 DNA: TGTGCCAGCAGCTTGGGTATTAAGGCTGAGCAGTTCTTC; CDR3 protein: CASSLGIKAEQFF; clone size: NA; J gene: TRBJ2-1; V gene: TRBV7-8; D gene: NA
CDR3 DNA: TGTGCCAGCAGTAGAAAGACTAGTAGTGAAAAACTGTTTTTT; CDR3 protein: CASSRKTSSEKLFF; clone size: once; J gene: TRBJ1-4; V gene: TRBV6-5; D gene: NA
CDR3 DNA: TGTGCCAGCTCACCACCGGATTCCCGGCAGGGAGGGAGAGATGGCTACACCTTC; CDR3 protein: CASSPPDSRQGGRDGYTF; clone size: NA; J gene: TRBJ1-2; V gene: TRBV18; D gene: NA
CDR3 DNA: TGTGCCAGCAGTAGCCAGGGAACGAAGACCCAGTACTTC; CDR3 protein: CASSSQGTKTQYF; clone size: NA; J gene: TRBJ2-5; V gene: TRBV28; D gene: NA
CDR3 DNA: TGTGCCAGCAGTGAAGAAGGCAGGGGTTCCTACGAGCAGTACTTC; CDR3 protein: CASSEEGRGSYEQYF; clone size: NA; J gene: TRBJ2-7; V gene: TRBV6-1; D gene: NA
CDR3 DNA: TGTGCCAGCAGTTTATTACGGGGCGGGCTGTTTTTT; CDR3 protein: CASSLLRGGLFF; clone size: NA; J gene: TRBJ2-2; V gene: TRBV28; D gene: NA
CDR3 DNA: TGCGCCAGCAGCCAGCGCTGGACAGGGGAATCCAAAAACATTCAGTACTTC; CDR3 protein: CASSQRWTGESKNIQYF; clone size: NA; J gene: TRBJ2-4; V gene: TRBV4-3; D gene: TRBD1
CDR3 DNA: TGTGCCAGCAGCAGACCCCAGAAAGATACGCAGTATTTT; CDR3 protein: CASSRPQKDTQYF; clone size: NA; J gene: TRBJ2-3; V gene: TRBV5-4; D gene: NA
CDR3 DNA: TGTGCCTGGAGTCAGTCCGGGGGAGAGACCCAGTACTTC; CDR3 protein: CAWSQSGGETQYF; clone size: NA; J gene: TRBJ2-5; V gene: TRBV30; D gene: NA
CDR3 DNA: TGTGCCAGTAGTACGGACAACCAAATCAATCAGCCCCAGCATTTT; CDR3 protein: CASSTDNQINQPQHF; clone size: few; J gene: TRBJ1-5; V gene: TRBV19; D gene: NA
CDR3 DNA: TGTGCCAGCTCACCACCGGGAATTGCAACTAATGAAAAACTGTTTTTT; CDR3 protein: CASSPPGIATNEKLFF; clone size: NA; J gene: TRBJ1-4; V gene: TRBV18; D gene: NA
CDR3 DNA: TGTGCCAGCAGCCCGGGACAGTCTGGGCTCGTCTACGAGCAGTACTTC; CDR3 protein: CASSPGQSGLVYEQYF; clone size: NA; J gene: TRBJ2-7; V gene: TRBV7-9; D gene: TRBD1